The T cell receptor (beta chain) under discussion was sequenced for a study of blood T cell repertoires in COVID-19. On the study more broadly: PBMCs, B-cell-depleted T cells, or T cells provided the cDNA or gDNA that made up the material.

Per the germline V gene, CDR1 is SGHDN and CDR2 is FVKESK. V lost 5 bases, J lost 5 bases, and 12 bases lay in between. This CDR3 is built from 13 residues. Assay used: immunoSEQ multiplex PCR; TCRdb lists only in-frame clones, some missing. The table records 88,000 or so clones, roughly 82% of them present only once. The chain has TRBV14 and TRBJ1-1; D unresolved. The sample was peripheral blood. The clonotype comes from a man of 80 years or more with acute or convalescent COVID-19. This CDR3 is CASSRTPGTEAFF. As DNA, the CDR3 is TGTGCCAGCAGCAGAACACCGGGGACTGAAGCTTTCTTT. The entire variable domain, with the rest obtained from reference TRBV14 and TRBJ1-1, is as follows: EAGVTQFPSHSVIEKGQTVTLRCDPISGHDNLYWYRRVMGKEIKFLLHFVKESKQDESGMPNNRFLAERTGGTYSTLKVQPAELEDSGVYFCASSRTPGTEAFFGQGTRLTVV.